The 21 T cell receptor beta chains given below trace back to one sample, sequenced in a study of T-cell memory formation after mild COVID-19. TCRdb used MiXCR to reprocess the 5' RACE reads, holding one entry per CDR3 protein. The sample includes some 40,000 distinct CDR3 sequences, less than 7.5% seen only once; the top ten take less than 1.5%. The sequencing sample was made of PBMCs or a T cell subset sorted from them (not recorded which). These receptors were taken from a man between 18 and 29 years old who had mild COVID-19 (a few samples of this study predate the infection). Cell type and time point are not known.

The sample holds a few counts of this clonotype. This CDR3 is CASSLDQGEQYF. For the CDR3, the DNA is TGTGCCAGCAGCTTAGACCAGGGGGAGCAGTACTTC. This chain joins TRBV7-2 and TRBJ2-7, with D possibly TRBD1 on 6 matching bases. Per the germline V gene, CDR1 is SGHTA and CDR2 is FQGNSA. Trimming stripped 1 base from V and 7 bases from J, with 8 bases between. This CDR3 comprises 12 residues.

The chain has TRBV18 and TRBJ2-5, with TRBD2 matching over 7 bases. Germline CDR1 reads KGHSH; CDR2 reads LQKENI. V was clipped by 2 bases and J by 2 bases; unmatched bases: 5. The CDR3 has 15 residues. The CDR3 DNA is TGTGCCAGCTCACCAAGGAGCGGGGCACAAGAGACCCAGTACTTC. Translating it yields CASSPRSGAQETQYF.

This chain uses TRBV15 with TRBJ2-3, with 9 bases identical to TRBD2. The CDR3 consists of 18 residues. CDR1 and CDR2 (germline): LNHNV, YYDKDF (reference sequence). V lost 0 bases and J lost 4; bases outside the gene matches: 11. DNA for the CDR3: TGTGCCACCAGCAGAGATCCCCCGCAGCGGGGGGCGGCAGATACGCAGTATTTT. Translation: CATSRDPPQRGAADTQYF.

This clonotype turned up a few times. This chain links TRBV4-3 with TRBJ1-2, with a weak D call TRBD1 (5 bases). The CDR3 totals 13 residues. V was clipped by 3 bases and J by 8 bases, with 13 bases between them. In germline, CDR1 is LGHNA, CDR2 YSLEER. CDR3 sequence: CASSQSSGRGYTF. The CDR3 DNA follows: TGCGCCAGCAGCCAGAGCTCGGGGCGCGGCTACACCTTC.

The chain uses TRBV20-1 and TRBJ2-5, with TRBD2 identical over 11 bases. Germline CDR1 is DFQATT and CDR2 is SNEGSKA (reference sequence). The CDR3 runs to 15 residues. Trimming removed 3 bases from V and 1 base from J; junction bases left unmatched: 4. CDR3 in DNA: TGCAGTGCTAGGACCCTAGCGGGAGGCCAAGAGACCCAGTACTTC. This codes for CSARTLAGGQETQYF.

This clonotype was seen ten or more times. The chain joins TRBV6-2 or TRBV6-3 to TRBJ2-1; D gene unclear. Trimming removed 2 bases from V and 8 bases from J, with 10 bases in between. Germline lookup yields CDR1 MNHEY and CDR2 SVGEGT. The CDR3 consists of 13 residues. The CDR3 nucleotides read TGTGCCAGCAGTTACGCGCAAAGGTATGAGCAGTTCTTC. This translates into CASSYAQRYEQFF.

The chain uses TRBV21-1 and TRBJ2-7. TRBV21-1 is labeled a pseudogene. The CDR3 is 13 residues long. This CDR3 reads CASSKKSSYEQYV. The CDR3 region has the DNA TGTGCCAGCAGCAAAAAGAGCTCCTACGAGCAGTACGTC.

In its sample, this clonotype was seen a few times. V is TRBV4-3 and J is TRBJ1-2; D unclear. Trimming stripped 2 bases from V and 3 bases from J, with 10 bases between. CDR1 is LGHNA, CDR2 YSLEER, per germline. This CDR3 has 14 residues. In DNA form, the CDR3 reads TGCGCCAGCAGCCAACTTGGGGTGCACTATGGCTACACCTTC. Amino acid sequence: CASSQLGVHYGYTF.

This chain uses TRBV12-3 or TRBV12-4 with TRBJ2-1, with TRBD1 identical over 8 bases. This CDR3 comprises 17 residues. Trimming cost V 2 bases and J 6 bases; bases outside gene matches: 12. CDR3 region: CASSLKVLGQGGNEQFF. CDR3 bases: TGTGCCAGCAGTTTAAAGGTACTCGGACAGGGCGGCAATGAGCAGTTCTTC.

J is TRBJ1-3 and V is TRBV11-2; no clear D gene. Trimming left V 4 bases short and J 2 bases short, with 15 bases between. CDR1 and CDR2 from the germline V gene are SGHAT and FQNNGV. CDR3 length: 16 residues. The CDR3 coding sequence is TGTGCCAGCAGCTCCCTGGGCCGAGGGACTGGAAACACCATATATTTT. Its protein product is CASSSLGRGTGNTIYF.

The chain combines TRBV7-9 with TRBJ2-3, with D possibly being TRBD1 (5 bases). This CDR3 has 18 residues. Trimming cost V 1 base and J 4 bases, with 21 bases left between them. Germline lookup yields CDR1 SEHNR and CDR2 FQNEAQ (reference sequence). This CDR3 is CASSLGSDTEIDADTQYF. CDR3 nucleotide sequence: TGTGCCAGCAGCTTAGGCTCGGACACAGAAATTGACGCAGATACGCAGTATTTT.

CDR3 amino acids: CASTYLADNEQFF. CDR3 coding DNA: TGTGCCAGCACCTACCTCGCGGACAATGAGCAGTTCTTC. The chain employs TRBV7-2 and TRBJ2-1; no clear D. This CDR3 is 13 amino acids long. V lost 7 bases and J 5 bases, leaving 12 bases between the germline ends. Germline CDR1 and CDR2: SGHTA and FQGNSA. Full variable domain (missing parts from reference TRBV7-2 and TRBJ2-1): GAGVSQSPSNKVTEKGKDVELRCDPISGHTALYWYRQSLGQGLEFLIYFQGNSAPDKSGLPSDRFSAERTGGSVSTLTIQRTQQEDSAVYLCASTYLADNEQFFGPGTRLTVL.

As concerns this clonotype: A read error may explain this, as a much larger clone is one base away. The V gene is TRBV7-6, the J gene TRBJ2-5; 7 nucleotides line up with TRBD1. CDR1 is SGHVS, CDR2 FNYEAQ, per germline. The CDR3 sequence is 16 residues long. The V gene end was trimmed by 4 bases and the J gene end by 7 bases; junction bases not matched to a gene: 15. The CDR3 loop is CASSSGLTGSRGTQYF. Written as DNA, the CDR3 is TGTGCCAGCAGCTCAGGGTTGACAGGGAGTAGGGGGACCCAGTACTTC.

CDR3 bases: TGTGCCAGCAGACTTCTCGCCGGGGAGCTGTTTTTT. Protein: CASRLLAGELFF. The chain is built from TRBV3-1 and TRBJ2-2; unclear D gene. Between the trimmed V and J ends, which lost 6 bases and 6 bases, there was a span of 8 bases. This CDR3 contains 12 residues. In germline, CDR1 is LGHDT, CDR2 YNNKEL (reference sequence).

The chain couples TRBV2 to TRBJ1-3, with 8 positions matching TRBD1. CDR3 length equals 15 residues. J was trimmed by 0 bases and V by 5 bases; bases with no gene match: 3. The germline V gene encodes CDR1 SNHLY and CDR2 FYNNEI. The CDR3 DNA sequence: TGTGCCAGCAGTCGGACAGGGATCTCTGGAAACACCATATATTTT. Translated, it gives CASSRTGISGNTIYF.

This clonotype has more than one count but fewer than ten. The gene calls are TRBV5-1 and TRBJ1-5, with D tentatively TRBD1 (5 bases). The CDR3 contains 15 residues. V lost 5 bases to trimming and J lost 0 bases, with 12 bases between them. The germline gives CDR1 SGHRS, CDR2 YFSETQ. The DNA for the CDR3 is TGCGCCAGCAGAAGGGACCCGTATAGCAATCAGCCCCAGCATTTT. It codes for CASRRDPYSNQPQHF. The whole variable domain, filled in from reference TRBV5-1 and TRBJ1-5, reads KAGVTQTPRYLIKTRGQQVTLSCSPISGHRSVSWYQQTPGQGLQFLFEYFSETQRNKGNFPGRFSGRQFSNSRSEMNVSTLELGDSALYLCASRRDPYSNQPQHFGDGTRLSIL.

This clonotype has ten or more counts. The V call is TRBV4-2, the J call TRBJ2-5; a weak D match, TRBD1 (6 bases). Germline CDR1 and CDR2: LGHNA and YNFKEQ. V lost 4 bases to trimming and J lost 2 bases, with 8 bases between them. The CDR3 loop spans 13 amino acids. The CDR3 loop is CASSPGQQETQYF. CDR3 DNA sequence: TGTGCCAGCAGCCCCGGACAGCAAGAGACCCAGTACTTC.

Here the CDR3 DNA reads TGTGCCAGCAGCGCACCAGGGGAGTACGGCTACACCTTC. Translation gives CASSAPGEYGYTF. The V gene is TRBV7-2, the J gene TRBJ1-2, with a possible D match to TRBD1 (6 bases). In germline, CDR1 is SGHTA, CDR2 FQGNSA. The V and J ends lost 5 bases and 8 bases respectively, with 15 bases between them. The CDR3 sequence is 13 residues long. The full variable domain, its missing parts supplied by reference TRBV7-2 and TRBJ1-2, is GAGVSQSPSNKVTEKGKDVELRCDPISGHTALYWYRQSLGQGLEFLIYFQGNSAPDKSGLPSDRFSAERTGGSVSTLTIQRTQQEDSAVYLCASSAPGEYGYTFGSGTRLTVV.

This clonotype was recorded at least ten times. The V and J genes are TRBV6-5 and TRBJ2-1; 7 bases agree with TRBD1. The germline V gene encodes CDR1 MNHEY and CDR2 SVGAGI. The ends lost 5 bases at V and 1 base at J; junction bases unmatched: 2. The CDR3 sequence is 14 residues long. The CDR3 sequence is CASSRGLSYNEQFF. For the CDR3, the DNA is TGTGCCAGCAGTAGGGGGCTTTCCTACAATGAGCAGTTCTTC.

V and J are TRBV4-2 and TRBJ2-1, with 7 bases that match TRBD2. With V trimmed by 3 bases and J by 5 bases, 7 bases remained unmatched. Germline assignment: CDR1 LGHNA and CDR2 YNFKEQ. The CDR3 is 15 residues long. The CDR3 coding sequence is TGTGCCAGCAGCCAGTCTGGGGGGGGTCACAATGAGCAGTTCTTC. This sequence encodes CASSQSGGGHNEQFF.

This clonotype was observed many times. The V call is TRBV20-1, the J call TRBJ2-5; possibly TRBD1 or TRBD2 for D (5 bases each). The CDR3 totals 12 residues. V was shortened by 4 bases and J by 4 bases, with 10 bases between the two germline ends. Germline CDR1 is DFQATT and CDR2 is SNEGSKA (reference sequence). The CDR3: CSATEGLETQYF. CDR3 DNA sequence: TGCAGTGCTACAGAGGGGCTAGAGACCCAGTACTTC.